This TCR beta chain was identified during a study of spatial heterogeneity in lung cancer. For the study at large: Detection consistently captured more beta-chain sequences than alpha-chain sequences. Raw-read counts averaged over ten per unique TCR and UMI combination.

Time point noted: sample taken at primary tumor resection. The study sequenced unsorted whole RNA from tumor, nontumor lung or frozen PBMC. V was pared by 6 bases and J by 5 bases, with 11 bases of the junction left unmatched. Germline loops: CDR1 MNHEY, CDR2 SVGAGI. The CDR3 is 15 residues long. The sample holds many counts of this clonotype. Every TCR cDNA molecule carried a tag that served as a unique molecular identifier. TCRdb processed the 5' RACE reads anew with MiXCR; each CDR3 protein has one entry. The sample yields 30,000 to 45,000 distinct CDR3 sequences, about 7% seen once. This TCR was recovered from a female donor with early-stage non-small cell lung cancer. The sample was PBMCs, taken at surgery. The chain couples TRBV6-5 to TRBJ2-3; 7 bases align to TRBD2. The CDR3 loop is CASSRSGTTGDTQYF. As DNA, the CDR3 is TGTGCCAGCAGCCGCTCCGGGACTACGGGAGATACGCAGTATTTT.